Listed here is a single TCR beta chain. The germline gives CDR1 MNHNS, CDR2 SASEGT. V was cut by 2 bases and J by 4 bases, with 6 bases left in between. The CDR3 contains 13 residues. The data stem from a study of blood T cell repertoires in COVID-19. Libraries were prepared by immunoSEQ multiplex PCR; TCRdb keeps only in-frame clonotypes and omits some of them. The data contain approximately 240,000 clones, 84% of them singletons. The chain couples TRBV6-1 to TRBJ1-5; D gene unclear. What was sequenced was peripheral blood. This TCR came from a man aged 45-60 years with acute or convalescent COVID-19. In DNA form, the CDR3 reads TGTGCCAGCAGTGAACTAAGAAATCAGCCCCAGCATTTT. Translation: CASSELRNQPQHF.